The 29 T cell receptor beta chains listed next were all sequenced from one sample in a study of T cell responses to AZD1222 COVID-19 vaccine. Sequenced by immunoSEQ multiplex PCR; TCRdb stores in-frame clones only, minus some. The table includes 70,000 or so clones, 80% to 85% detected once. Sequencing was performed on peripheral blood, taken on day 0 of AZD1222 vaccination. The receptors here all came from an adult in good health.

The chain couples TRBV3-1 (or the pseudogene TRBV3-2) to TRBJ2-5; D call uncertain. Germline assignment: CDR1 LGHDT and CDR2 YNNKEL (reference sequence). The CDR3 spans 14 residues. The ends were cut back, 5 bases at V and 2 bases at J, with 12 bases in the middle. The CDR3 coding sequence is TGTGCCAGCAGCGTAGGGCCCCGACAAGAGACCCAGTACTTC. Its protein is CASSVGPRQETQYF.

The chain carries TRBV6-1 and TRBJ1-2; D is uncertain. V dropped 2 bases and J dropped 3 bases, with 4 bases sitting between them. Germline-derived CDR1 and CDR2 are MNHNS and SASEGT. The CDR3 loop spans 12 amino acids. CDR3 protein: CASSETDYGYTF. The CDR3 coding sequence is TGTGCCAGCAGTGAAACTGACTATGGCTACACCTTC.

The CDR3 coding sequence is TGTGCCAGCAGCGTAGATGGGTACACAGATACGCAGTATTTT. Translation: CASSVDGYTDTQYF. V is TRBV9 and J is TRBJ2-3; D call uncertain. Germline-derived CDR1 and CDR2 are SGDLS and YYNGEE. Trimming shortened V by 0 bases and J by 2 bases, and 7 bases separated the two germline ends. This CDR3 region has 14 residues.

The rearrangement uses TRBV18 and TRBJ1-6; 8 bases are a match to TRBD1. V shed 3 bases, J shed 7 bases, and the junction held 14 bases outside the gene matches. Germline V gene data show CDR1 as KGHSH and CDR2 as LQKENI. This CDR3 contains 18 residues. The CDR3 nucleotides are TGTGCCAGCTCACCTCGGGACAGGTCGGTTCTGGGAAATTCACCCCTCCACTTT. As protein: CASSPRDRSVLGNSPLHF.

The chain couples TRBV10-3 to TRBJ1-1, with no clear D. Germline lookup yields CDR1 ENHRY and CDR2 SYGVKD. Trimming shortened V by 9 bases and J by 0 bases, and 11 bases separated the two germline ends. This CDR3 is built from 13 residues. As DNA, the CDR3 is TGTGCCATTGCGGTGGGTCTGAACACTGAAGCTTTCTTT. Amino acids: CAIAVGLNTEAFF.

The chain joins TRBV6-6 to TRBJ1-5, with unresolved D. The CDR3 has 15 residues. V was pared by 0 bases and J by 6 bases, with 12 bases between. Germline values: CDR1 MNHNY, CDR2 SVGAGI (reference sequence). CDR3 sequence (DNA): TGTGCCAGCAGTTACTCCGCGCTCGGGGTTCAGCCCCAGCATTTT. Translation: CASSYSALGVQPQHF.

This clone was counted only a few times. The rearrangement joins TRBV3-1 (or the pseudogene TRBV3-2) to TRBJ1-1; TRBD1 might be the D (6 bases). The germline V and J ends were trimmed by 4 bases and 0 bases, with 18 bases remaining between them. This CDR3 is 17 amino acids long. Germline CDR1 is LGHDT and CDR2 is YNNKEL (reference sequence). This CDR3 reads CASSRVRSGQLNTEAFF. In DNA form, the CDR3 reads TGTGCCAGCAGCCGGGTCCGCTCGGGACAATTGAACACTGAAGCTTTCTTT.

The gene calls are TRBV6-5 and TRBJ1-1; possibly TRBD1 for D (5 bases). This CDR3 comprises 14 residues. V lost 7 bases to trimming and J lost 4 bases, with 16 bases between them. The germline CDR1 and CDR2 sequences are MNHEY and SVGAGI. The CDR3 loop reads CASTERGPSTEAFF. DNA of the CDR3: TGTGCCAGCACCGAGCGGGGACCGAGCACTGAAGCTTTCTTT.

This sequence joins TRBV7-8 and TRBJ1-4, with 8 bases fitting TRBD1. Germline values: CDR1 SGHVS, CDR2 FQNEAQ. Losses at the gene ends were 4 bases for V and 4 bases for J; bases not matched to a gene: 5. CDR3 length: 15 amino acids. The CDR3 nucleotides are TGTGCCAGCAGCTGGACACAGGGGGTTAATGAAAAACTGTTTTTT. It is translated as CASSWTQGVNEKLFF.

The chain uses TRBV24-1 and TRBJ2-1; no clear D gene. Germline V CDR1 and CDR2: KGHDR, SFDVKD. Trimming removed 4 bases at V and 7 bases at J, with 16 bases between. CDR3 size: 15 residues. CDR3 sequence (DNA): TGTGCCACCAGTGACCGCCAAGAAATAAGTAATGAGCAGTTCTTC. Translation: CATSDRQEISNEQFF.

The gene calls are TRBV18 and TRBJ2-7; 9 positions agree with TRBD1. The CDR3 consists of 14 residues. V shed 5 bases, J shed 4 bases, and the junction held 6 bases outside the gene matches. Per germline, CDR1 KGHSH and CDR2 LQKENI. The CDR3: CASSTGQGWYEQYF. In DNA, the CDR3 is TGTGCCAGCTCAACAGGACAGGGGTGGTACGAGCAGTACTTC.

This sequence joins TRBV2 and TRBJ1-5; perhaps TRBD1 as D (5 bases). Per the germline V gene, CDR1 is SNHLY and CDR2 is FYNNEI. The V end lost 9 bases, the J end lost 0 bases, and 12 bases lay between the germline ends. This CDR3 contains 14 residues. The CDR3 sequence: CASSGISSNQPQHF. The CDR3 DNA is TGTGCCAGTTCAGGGATCTCTAGCAATCAGCCCCAGCATTTT. The whole variable domain, remainder taken from reference TRBV2 and TRBJ1-5, is EPEVTQTPSHQVTQMGQEVILRCVPISNHLYFYWYRQILGQKVEFLVSFYNNEISEKSEIFDDQFSVERPDGSNFTLKIRSTKLEDSAMYFCASSGISSNQPQHFGDGTRLSIL.

The V and J genes are TRBV4-1 and TRBJ1-2; no clear D gene. Trimming stripped 0 bases from V and 8 bases from J, with 10 bases between. The V gene's germline CDR1 is MGHRA and CDR2 YSYEKL. CDR3 length: 13 amino acids. DNA for the CDR3: TGCGCCAGCAGCCAAGATATGGTGGGGGGCTACACCTTC. This encodes CASSQDMVGGYTF.

This chain joins TRBV19 and TRBJ1-2; D is ambiguous. Trimming cost V 4 bases and J 0 bases, with 9 bases left between them. Germline CDR1 LNHDA, CDR2 SQIVND (reference sequence). The CDR3 totals 14 residues. CDR3 nucleotides: TGTGCCAGTAGTAGCACAAAAACTAACTATGGCTACACCTTC. Translation: CASSSTKTNYGYTF.

This clone was observed once. The J gene is TRBJ2-1, the V gene TRBV3-1 (or the pseudogene TRBV3-2); 8 positions agree with TRBD2. Trimming removed 6 bases from V and 5 bases from J; junction bases left unmatched: 15. Germline values: CDR1 LGHDT, CDR2 YNNKEL (reference sequence). The CDR3 covers 17 residues. CDR3 in amino acids: CASSPTTLAGRNNEQFF. The CDR3 nucleotides are TGTGCCAGCAGTCCGACGACCCTAGCGGGTAGAAACAATGAGCAGTTCTTC.

The chain links TRBV6-2 or TRBV6-3 to TRBJ1-3; no clear D gene. CDR1 is MNHEY, CDR2 SVGEGT, per germline. V lost 6 bases and J 3 bases, leaving 18 bases between the germline ends. This CDR3 region has 16 residues. CDR3 in amino acids: CASSPRIGYFGNTIYF. CDR3 DNA sequence: TGTGCCAGCAGCCCAAGAATCGGATACTTTGGAAACACCATATATTTT.

The rearrangement links TRBV6-2 or TRBV6-3 to TRBJ1-5; 10 positions agree with TRBD1. CDR1 is MNHEY, CDR2 SVGEGT, per germline. The CDR3 is 14 amino acids. V was pared by 5 bases and J by 6 bases, with 4 bases of the junction left unmatched. The CDR3 reads CASSATGGRQPQHF. For the CDR3, the DNA is TGTGCCAGCAGTGCGACAGGGGGCCGTCAGCCCCAGCATTTT.

The sample holds a few counts of this clone. The chain joins TRBV12-5 to TRBJ2-7; D uncertain. V was pared by 2 bases and J by 0 bases, with 5 bases between. This CDR3 spans 13 amino acids. CDR1 is LGHNT and CDR2 is FRNRAP in the germline V gene. The CDR3 region has the DNA TGTGCTAGTGGTTTGTGGAGCTCCTACGAGCAGTACTTC. It codes for CASGLWSSYEQYF.

The rearrangement uses TRBV14 and TRBJ1-2; 8 bases are shared with TRBD1. This CDR3 spans 13 amino acids. Germline V gene lookup returns CDR1 SGHDN and CDR2 FVKESK. V lost 4 bases to trimming and J lost 5 bases; unmatched junction nucleotides: 3. As DNA, the CDR3 is TGTGCCAGCAGCCCGGACAGGGAGTATGGCTACACCTTC. Its translation: CASSPDREYGYTF.

V gene TRBV4-1 combines with J gene TRBJ2-7; 15 bases line up with TRBD2. J lost 0 bases, V lost 4 bases, and 7 bases had no gene match. The CDR3 extends over 18 amino acids. The germline V gene encodes CDR1 MGHRA and CDR2 YSYEKL. CDR3 nucleotides: TGCGCCAGCAGCCTCCGGACTAGCGGGGGGGCTGCCTCCTACGAGCAGTACTTC. Translating it yields CASSLRTSGGAASYEQYF.

This rearrangement joins TRBV6-2 or TRBV6-3 to TRBJ2-3; D ambiguous. The CDR3 is made up of 14 amino acids. The V and J ends lost 6 bases and 0 bases respectively, with 10 bases between them. Germline V gene data show CDR1 as MNHEY and CDR2 as SVGEGT. The CDR3 bases are TGTGCCAGCAGCCCGGCAGCTAGCACAGATACGCAGTATTTT. It encodes CASSPAASTDTQYF.

The V call is TRBV12-2, the J call TRBJ1-5. TRBV12-2 is a pseudogene segment. The CDR3 consists of 18 residues. The CDR3 nucleotides are TGTGCAAGTCGCTTAGCGCGGGGGAGGGGGGAGTTCGATCAGCCCCAGCATTTT. It specifies CASRLARGRGEFDQPQHF.

The rearrangement joins TRBV14 to TRBJ1-2; D call uncertain. Germline loops: CDR1 SGHDN, CDR2 FVKESK. Trimming left V 2 bases short and J 5 bases short, with 6 bases between. This CDR3 comprises 12 residues. The CDR3 reads CASSQRNYGYTF. The DNA for the CDR3 is TGTGCCAGCAGCCAAAGAAATTATGGCTACACCTTC.

This sequence joins TRBV29-1 and TRBJ2-5; TRBD2 agrees at 10 bases. Germline-derived CDR1 and CDR2 are SQVTM and ANQGSEA. Trimming took 6 bases from V and 2 from J; bases not matched to a gene: 6. This CDR3 has 14 residues. The CDR3 bases are TGCAGCGTCCTTAGCGGGGGGTCGCAAGAGACCCAGTACTTC. It codes for CSVLSGGSQETQYF.

This chain joins TRBV7-9 and TRBJ1-1, with D perhaps matching TRBD1 (6 bases). The V and J ends lost 2 bases and 2 bases respectively, with 18 bases between them. CDR1 and CDR2 from the germline V gene are SEHNR and FQNEAQ (reference sequence). This CDR3 contains 17 residues. The CDR3 DNA reads TGTGCCAGCAGCTTATGGGGGCAGGGCCCGATTAACACTGAAGCTTTCTTT. Translation: CASSLWGQGPINTEAFF.

J is TRBJ2-3 and V is TRBV5-4, with D perhaps matching TRBD2 (6 bases). Trimming shortened V by 8 bases and J by 0 bases, and 16 bases separated the two germline ends. The CDR3 consists of 15 residues. Per the germline V gene, CDR1 is SGHNT and CDR2 is YYREEE (reference sequence). CDR3 in DNA: TGTGCCAGTTCATGGCGGGGCCTTAGCACAGATACGCAGTATTTT. It codes for CASSWRGLSTDTQYF. The entire variable domain, with the rest obtained from reference TRBV5-4 and TRBJ2-3, is as follows: ETGVTQSPTHLIKTRGQQVTLRCSSQSGHNTVSWYQQALGQGPQFIFQYYREEENGRGNFPPRFSGLQFPNYSSELNVNALELDDSALYLCASSWRGLSTDTQYFGPGTRLTVL.

The V call is TRBV9, the J call TRBJ2-5; 9 bases align to TRBD2. CDR1 is SGDLS, CDR2 YYNGEE, per germline. Trimming at V came to 0 bases and at J to 1 base, leaving 4 bases not matched to a gene. The CDR3 totals 16 residues. CDR3 bases: TGTGCCAGCAGCGTAGGCGGGGGGGTTGTCCAAGAGACCCAGTACTTC. Amino acid sequence: CASSVGGGVVQETQYF. Full variable domain (outside the CDR3, taken from reference TRBV9 and TRBJ2-5): DSGVTQTPKHLITATGQRVTLRCSPRSGDLSVYWYQQSLDQGLQFLIQYYNGEERAKGNILERFSAQQFPDLHSELNLSSLELGDSALYFCASSVGGGVVQETQYFGPGTRLLVL.

The gene calls are TRBV7-6 and TRBJ1-1, with 10 bases lining up with TRBD1. Per germline, CDR1 SGHVS and CDR2 FNYEAQ. The CDR3 has 15 amino acids. V dropped 4 bases and J dropped 4; count of bases not matched to a gene: 6. The CDR3 nucleotides read TGTGCCAGCAGCTACCCCTGGACAGGGGGCACTGAAGCTTTCTTT. It is translated as CASSYPWTGGTEAFF.

This rearrangement joins TRBV19 to TRBJ2-2; D is unresolved. Trimming took 5 bases from V and 1 from J, leaving 11 bases between them. The CDR3 runs 15 residues. Germline V gene lookup returns CDR1 LNHDA and CDR2 SQIVND (reference sequence). The CDR3 region has the DNA TGTGCCAGTAGTCTGACACGGCAGAACACCGGGGAGCTGTTTTTT. This codes for CASSLTRQNTGELFF.